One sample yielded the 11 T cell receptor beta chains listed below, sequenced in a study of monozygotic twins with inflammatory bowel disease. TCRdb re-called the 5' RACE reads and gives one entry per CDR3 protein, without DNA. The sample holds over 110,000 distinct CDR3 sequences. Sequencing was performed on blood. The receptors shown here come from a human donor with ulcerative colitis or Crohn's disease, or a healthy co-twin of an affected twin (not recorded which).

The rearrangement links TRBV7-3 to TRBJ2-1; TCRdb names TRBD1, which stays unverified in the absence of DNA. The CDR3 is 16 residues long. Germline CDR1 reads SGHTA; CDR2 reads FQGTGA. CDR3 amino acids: CASSRSGVGSYNEQFF.

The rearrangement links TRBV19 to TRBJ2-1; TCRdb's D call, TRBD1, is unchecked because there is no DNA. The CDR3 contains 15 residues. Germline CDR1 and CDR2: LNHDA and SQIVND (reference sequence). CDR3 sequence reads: CASTDPGRTTNEQFF.

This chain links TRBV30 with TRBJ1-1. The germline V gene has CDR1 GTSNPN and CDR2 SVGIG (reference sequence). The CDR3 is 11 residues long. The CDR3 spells CAWSVRPEAFF.

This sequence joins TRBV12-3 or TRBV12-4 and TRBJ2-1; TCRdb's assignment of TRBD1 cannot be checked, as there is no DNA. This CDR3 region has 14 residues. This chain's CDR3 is CASSYRTGNGEQFF.

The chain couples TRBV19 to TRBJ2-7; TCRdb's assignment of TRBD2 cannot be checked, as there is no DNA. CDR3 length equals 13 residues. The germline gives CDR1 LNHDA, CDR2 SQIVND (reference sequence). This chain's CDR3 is CASKGSNSYEQYF.

The CDR3 loop is CASSEDQGSKVSPLHF. The chain combines TRBV9 with TRBJ1-6; TCRdb's D call, TRBD1, is unchecked because there is no DNA. From germline, CDR1 is SGDLS and CDR2 YYNGEE. The CDR3 is 16 residues long.

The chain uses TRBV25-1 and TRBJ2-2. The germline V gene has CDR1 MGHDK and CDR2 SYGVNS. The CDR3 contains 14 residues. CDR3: CASSEYQPDGELFF.

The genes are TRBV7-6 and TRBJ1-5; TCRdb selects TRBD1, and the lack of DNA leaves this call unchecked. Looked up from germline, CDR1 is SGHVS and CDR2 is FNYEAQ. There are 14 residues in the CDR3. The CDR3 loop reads CASSLDPGNPRKHF.

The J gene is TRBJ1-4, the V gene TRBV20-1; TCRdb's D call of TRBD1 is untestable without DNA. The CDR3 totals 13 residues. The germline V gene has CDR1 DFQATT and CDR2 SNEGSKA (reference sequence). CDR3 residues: CSARPHRGPKLFF.

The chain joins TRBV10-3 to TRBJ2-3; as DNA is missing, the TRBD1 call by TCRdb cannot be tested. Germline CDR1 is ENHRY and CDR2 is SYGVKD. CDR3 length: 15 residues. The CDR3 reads CAISDLDRVTDTQYF.

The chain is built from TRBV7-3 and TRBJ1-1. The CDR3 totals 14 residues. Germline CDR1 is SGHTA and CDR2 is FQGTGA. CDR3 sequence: CASSLQGGWTEAFF. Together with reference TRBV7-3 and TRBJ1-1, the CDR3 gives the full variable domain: GAGVSQTPSNKVTEKGKYVELRCDPISGHTALYWYRQSLGQGPEFLIYFQGTGAADDSGLPNDRFFAVRPEGSVSTLKIQRTERGDSAVYLCASSLQGGWTEAFFGQGTRLTVV.